Included here is one T cell receptor beta chain sequence, with context. Participants came from about 24 US areas, aged about 18 to 95 years. Participants were placed into cohorts based on the clinical history they reported. Cohort 3 donors counted as recovered after two negative PCRs, clearance, or resolved symptoms. Original processing notes: For nucleated cells, counts were estimated from reference gene primer amplification. Generated by immunoSEQ multiplex PCR, the TCRdb table keeps only in-frame clones and is missing some. V and J calls and clone size follow that table, whereas D and trimming were derived from the DNA. The sample has about 230,000 clones, more than 80% seen once. The data originate from a study of blood T cell repertoires in COVID-19. The TCR was taken from a man in his fifties or sixties who had recovered from COVID-19. The source material was PBMCs or T cells enriched from blood (not recorded which).

CDR3 DNA sequence: TGTGCCAGCAGCTTAGGGACTCAGGGGGCGCGGACCGGGGAGCTGTTTTTT. This encodes CASSLGTQGARTGELFF. The rearrangement uses TRBV7-8 and TRBJ2-2, with 8 positions matching TRBD1. This CDR3 is built from 17 residues. Germline CDR1 is SGHVS and CDR2 is FQNEAQ. The J segment lost 5 bases and the V segment lost 1 base, leaving 9 bases of the junction unmatched.